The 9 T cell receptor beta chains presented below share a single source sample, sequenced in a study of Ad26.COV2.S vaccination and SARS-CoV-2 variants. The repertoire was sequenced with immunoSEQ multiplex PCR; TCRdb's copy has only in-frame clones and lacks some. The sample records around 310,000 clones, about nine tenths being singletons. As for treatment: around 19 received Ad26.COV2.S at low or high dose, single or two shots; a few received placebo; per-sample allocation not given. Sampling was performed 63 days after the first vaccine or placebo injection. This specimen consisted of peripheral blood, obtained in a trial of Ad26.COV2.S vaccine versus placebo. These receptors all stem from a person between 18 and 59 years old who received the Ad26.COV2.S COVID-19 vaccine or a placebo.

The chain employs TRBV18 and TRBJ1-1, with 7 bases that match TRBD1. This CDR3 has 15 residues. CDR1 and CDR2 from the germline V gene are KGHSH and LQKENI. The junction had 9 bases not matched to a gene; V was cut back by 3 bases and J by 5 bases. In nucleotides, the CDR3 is TGTGCCAGCTCACCGATACAGGGGAGAGGAACTGAAGCTTTCTTT. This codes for CASSPIQGRGTEAFF.

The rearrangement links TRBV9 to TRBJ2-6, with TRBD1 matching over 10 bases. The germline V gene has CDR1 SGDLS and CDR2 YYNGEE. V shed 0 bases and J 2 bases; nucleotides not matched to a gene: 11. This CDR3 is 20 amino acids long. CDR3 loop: CASSVVARDRGFPGANVLTF. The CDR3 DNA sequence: TGTGCCAGCAGCGTAGTCGCCCGGGACAGGGGCTTCCCTGGGGCCAACGTCCTGACTTTC.

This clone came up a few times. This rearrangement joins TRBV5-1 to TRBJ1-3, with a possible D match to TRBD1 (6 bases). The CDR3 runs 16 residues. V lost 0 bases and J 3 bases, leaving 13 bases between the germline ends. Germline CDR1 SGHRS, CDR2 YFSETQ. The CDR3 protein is CASSLEIGQRGNTIYF. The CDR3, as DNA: TGCGCCAGCAGCTTGGAAATAGGACAGCGTGGAAACACCATATATTTT. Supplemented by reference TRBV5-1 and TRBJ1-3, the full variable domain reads KAGVTQTPRYLIKTRGQQVTLSCSPISGHRSVSWYQQTPGQGLQFLFEYFSETQRNKGNFPGRFSGRQFSNSRSEMNVSTLELGDSALYLCASSLEIGQRGNTIYFGEGSWLTVV.

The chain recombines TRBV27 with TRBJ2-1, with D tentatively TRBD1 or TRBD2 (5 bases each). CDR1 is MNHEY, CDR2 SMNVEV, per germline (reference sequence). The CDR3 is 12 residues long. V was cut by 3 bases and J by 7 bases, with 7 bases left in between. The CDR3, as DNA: TGTGCCAGCAGTTTGGGGGTTAATGAGCAGTTCTTC. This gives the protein CASSLGVNEQFF.

The CDR3 protein is CASRLTAYTDTQYF. DNA for the CDR3: TGTGCCAGTAGGTTAACGGCCTACACAGATACGCAGTATTTT. The chain uses TRBV19 and TRBJ2-3; no clear D gene. CDR1 LNHDA and CDR2 SQIVND come from the germline V gene (reference sequence). The V end was cut by 6 bases, the J end by 2 bases, with 12 bases between. CDR3 size: 14 residues.

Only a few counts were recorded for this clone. CDR3 region: CASVSERKNTEAFF. Here the CDR3 DNA reads TGTGCCAGCGTATCCGAGCGAAAAAACACTGAAGCTTTCTTT. The chain combines TRBV19 with TRBJ1-1, with D unresolved. CDR1 is LNHDA, CDR2 SQIVND, per germline (reference sequence). The CDR3 runs to 14 residues. Trimming shortened V by 9 bases and J by 2 bases, and 16 bases separated the two germline ends.

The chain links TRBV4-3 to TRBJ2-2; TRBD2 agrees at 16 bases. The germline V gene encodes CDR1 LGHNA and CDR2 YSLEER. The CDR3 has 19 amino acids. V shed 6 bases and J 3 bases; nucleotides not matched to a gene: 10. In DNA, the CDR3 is TGCGCCAGCAGTCGGGGGACTAGCGGGAGGGCCCCGGACACCGGGGAGCTGTTTTTT. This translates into CASSRGTSGRAPDTGELFF.

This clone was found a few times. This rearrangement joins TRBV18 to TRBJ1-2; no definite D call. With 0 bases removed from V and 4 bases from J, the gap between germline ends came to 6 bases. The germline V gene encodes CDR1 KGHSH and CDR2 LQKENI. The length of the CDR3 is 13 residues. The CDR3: CASSPPTIYGYTF. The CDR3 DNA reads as TGTGCCAGCTCACCACCGACAATCTATGGCTACACCTTC.

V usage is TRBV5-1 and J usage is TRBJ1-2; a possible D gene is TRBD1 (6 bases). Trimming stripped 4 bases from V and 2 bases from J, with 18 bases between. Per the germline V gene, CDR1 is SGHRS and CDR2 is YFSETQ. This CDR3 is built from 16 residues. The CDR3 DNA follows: TGCGCCAGCAGCGTCCAGGGGTCGGGACACAACTATGGCTACACCTTC. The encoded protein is CASSVQGSGHNYGYTF.